Reported below is one TCR beta chain. The target antigen is unknown. cDNA synthesis used the whole RNA isolate, giving expressed TCRB sequences. This table comes from immunoSEQ multiplex PCR, and its TCRdb copy is limited to in-frame clones, with some not included. The sample comprises 130,000 to 150,000 clones, about 44% of which are singletons, and under 0.5% rests with the top ten. The sample belongs to a study of beta chain features in type 1 diabetes. Turning to the study itself: Examined across all samples were some 99 million sorted cells.

Study-level results: The naive, central memory and Treg TCRB repertoires looked more alike in patients than they did in healthy donors.

Each of the CD4+ naive, central memory, regulatory and stem cell-like memory populations was sorted via CD45RO/CCR7/CD25/CD127/CD95/CD27. V was clipped by 2 bases and J by 0 bases; unmatched bases: 3. This CDR3 is built from 15 residues. Germline V CDR1 and CDR2: SNHLY, FYNNEI. The gene calls are TRBV2 and TRBJ1-2, with 7 bases lining up with TRBD1. The clonotype originates from a young man in good health. Sequencing input: Tregs from blood. CDR3 DNA: TGTGCCAGCAGTGAATCCCAGGGGGCTAACTATGGCTACACCTTC. Translated, it gives CASSESQGANYGYTF.